The sequence of this T cell receptor (beta chain) was determined in a study of T-cell memory formation after mild COVID-19. From the 5' RACE reads, TCRdb called clonotypes with MiXCR, one entry per CDR3 protein. The table has about 90,000 distinct CDR3 sequences, about 13% seen once; the top ten hold approximately 26%. This clonotype was seen a handful of times. Its antigen remains unknown. General study points: While clones contracting from day 15 to 85 were balanced between CD4 and CD8, later expanders leaned CD4+. The study found contracting CD4+ clones mainly in CM and EM and contracting CD8+ clones in EMRA.

CDR1 MNHNY and CDR2 SVGAGI come from the germline V gene (reference sequence). The ends were cut back, 7 bases at V and 5 bases at J, with 26 bases in the middle. This CDR3 spans 17 amino acids. This TCR was recovered from an adult woman who had mild COVID-19 (a few samples of this study predate the infection). Cell type and time point are not known. V gene TRBV6-6 combines with J gene TRBJ1-2; possibly TRBD1 for D (6 bases). Sequencing was carried out using PBMCs or a T cell subset sorted from them (not recorded which). The chain's CDR3 is CASTYSEVEGDGYGYTF. For the CDR3, the DNA is TGTGCCAGCACCTACTCCGAGGTAGAGGGGGATGGGTATGGCTACACCTTC.